The clone carrying this T cell receptor (beta chain) turned up a few times. What it binds is not known. This CDR3 contains 14 residues. Germline V gene lookup returns CDR1 MNHEY and CDR2 SMNVEV (reference sequence). The V end lost 7 bases, the J end lost 6 bases, and 16 bases lay between the germline ends. The second PCR ran about 6 to 11 cycles with a sample-barcoded 5' primer and J-beta primers. TCRdb reprocessed the 5' RACE reads with MiXCR, giving one entry per CDR3 protein. The repertoire consists of over a million distinct CDR3 sequences, with roughly a quarter occurring once and the leading ten covering approximately 0.75%. The entry originates in a study of blood T cells in healthy people across ages. Study-level points and caveats: As naive T cell percentage varied, TCR beta diversity correlated strongly with it.

This sample was shared with a second study, whose subject was T cells of mothers and their children.

The TCR sequence derives from a girl aged 2 to 9 in good health. What was sequenced was blood. V and J are TRBV27 and TRBJ1-5; D is possibly TRBD1 (6 bases). The CDR3 protein is CASNPSGGFQPQHF. CDR3 bases: TGTGCCAGCAACCCCTCCGGGGGCTTTCAGCCCCAGCATTTT.